This T cell receptor beta chain was found in a study of response to subunit inactivated influenza vaccine (dated by TCRdb to 2017 to 2018). About the investigation overall: To follow how T cells responded to a trivalent subunit inactivated influenza vaccine, the researchers relied on deep quantitative profiling of the T cell receptor repertoire.

A remark on this clonotype: Its binding antigen is unknown. Per-nucleotide qualities are absent, and no much larger clonotype sits a single base away.

Results the study describes overall, beyond this receptor: The authors suggested that each seasonal influenza vaccination may recruit only a limited number of new T cells.

The receptor library was made with RT-PCR. Instrument used: Illumina HiSeq 2500. TCRdb cleaned the public reads at Q25 with fastp, built clones with MiXCR and kept in-frame beta chains. Merged by CDR3 protein, the rows form single entries marked with the most common genes and DNA. Here the sample has a few hundred thousand distinct CDR3 sequences; less than 25% occur a single time. 9.5% to 13% of the sample comes from the top ten. The CDR3, from cysteine to phenylalanine, totals 13 residues. Only CDR3 DNA is held: 39 bases, read in frame from base 1. As encoded in the germline V gene, CDR1 is SGHAT while CDR2 is FQNNGV. The trim is 3 bases for V and 5 bases for J, with a gap of 11 bases between the germline ends.

Sequenced material: PBMCs from blood, taken less than 22 months after vaccination. This receptor was identified in a man between 50 and 69 years old who received an inactivated influenza vaccine. Donor details come from another sample of the same person, matched by shared clones. The chain uses TRBV11-2 and TRBJ2-7; the D gene lacks a confident call. The CDR3 in this case is CASSFGSIDEQYF. The DNA sequence reads TGTGCCAGCAGCTTTGGTAGTATCGACGAGCAGTACTTC.